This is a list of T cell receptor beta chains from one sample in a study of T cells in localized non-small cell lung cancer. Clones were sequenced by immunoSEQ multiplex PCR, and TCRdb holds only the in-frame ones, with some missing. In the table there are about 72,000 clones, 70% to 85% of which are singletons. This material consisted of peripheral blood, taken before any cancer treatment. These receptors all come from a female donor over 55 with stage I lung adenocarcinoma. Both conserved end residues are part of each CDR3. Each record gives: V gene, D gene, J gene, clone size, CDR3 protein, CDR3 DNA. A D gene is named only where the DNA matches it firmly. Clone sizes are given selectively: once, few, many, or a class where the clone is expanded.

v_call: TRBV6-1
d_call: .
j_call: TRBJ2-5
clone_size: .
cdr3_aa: CASSELRGEGTQYF
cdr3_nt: TGTGCCAGCAGTGAACTCCGGGGAGAAGGGACCCAGTACTTC

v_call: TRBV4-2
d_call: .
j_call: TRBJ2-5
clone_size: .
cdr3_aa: CASSQDHQETQYF
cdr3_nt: TGTGCCAGCAGCCAAGACCACCAAGAGACCCAGTACTTC

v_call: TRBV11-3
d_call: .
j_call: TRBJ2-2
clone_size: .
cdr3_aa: CASSLVGLALNTGELFF
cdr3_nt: TGTGCCAGCAGCTTAGTAGGTCTAGCCTTGAACACCGGGGAGCTGTTTTTT

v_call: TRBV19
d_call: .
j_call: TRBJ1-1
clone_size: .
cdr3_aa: CASSISPGSDTEAFF
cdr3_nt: TGTGCCAGTAGTATCTCCCCAGGGTCTGACACTGAAGCTTTCTTT

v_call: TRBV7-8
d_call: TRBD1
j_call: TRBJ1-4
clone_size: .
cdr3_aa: CASSRPPGQGNEKLFF
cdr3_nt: TGTGCCAGCAGCCGACCCCCGGGACAGGGGAATGAAAAACTGTTTTTT

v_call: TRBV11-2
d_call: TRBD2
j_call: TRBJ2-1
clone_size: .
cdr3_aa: CASSPFVSGGAAEQFF
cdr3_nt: TGTGCCAGCAGCCCTTTTGTCAGCGGGGGGGCCGCTGAGCAGTTCTTC

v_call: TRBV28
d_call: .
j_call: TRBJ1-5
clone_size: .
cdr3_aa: CASSLGGVPNQPQHF
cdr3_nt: TGTGCCAGCAGTTTAGGGGGCGTACCAAATCAGCCCCAGCATTTT

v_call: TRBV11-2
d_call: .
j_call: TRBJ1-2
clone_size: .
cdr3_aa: CASSLGVRQSYGYTF
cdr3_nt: TGTGCCAGCAGCTTAGGGGTGAGACAGAGCTATGGCTACACCTTC

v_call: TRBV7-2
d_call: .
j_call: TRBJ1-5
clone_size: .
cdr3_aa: CASSLAGRPQHF
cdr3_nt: TGTGCCAGCAGCTTAGCAGGTCGGCCCCAGCATTTT

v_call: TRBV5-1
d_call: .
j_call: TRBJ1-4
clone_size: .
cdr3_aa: CASSRDRLATNEKLFF
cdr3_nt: TGCGCCAGCAGCCGCGACAGGCTGGCAACTAATGAAAAACTGTTTTTT

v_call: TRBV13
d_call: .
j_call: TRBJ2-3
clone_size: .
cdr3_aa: CASSVYPSTDTQYF
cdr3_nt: TGTGCCAGCAGTGTCTACCCTTCCACAGATACGCAGTATTTT

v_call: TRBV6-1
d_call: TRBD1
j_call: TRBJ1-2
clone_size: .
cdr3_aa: CASRDTGGDYGYTF
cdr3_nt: TGTGCCAGCAGGGATACAGGGGGCGACTATGGCTACACCTTC

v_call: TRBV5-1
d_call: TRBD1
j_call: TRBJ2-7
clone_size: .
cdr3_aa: CASSPPGQLIEQYF
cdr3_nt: TGCGCCAGCAGCCCCCCGGGACAGCTGATCGAGCAGTACTTC

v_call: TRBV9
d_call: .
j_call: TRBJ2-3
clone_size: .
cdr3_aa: CASSVEAPDTQYF
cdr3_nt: TGTGCCAGCAGCGTAGAGGCTCCAGATACGCAGTATTTT

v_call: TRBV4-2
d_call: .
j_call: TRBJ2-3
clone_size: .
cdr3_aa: CASSQETSTDTQYF
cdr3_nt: TGTGCCAGCAGCCAAGAGACTAGCACAGATACGCAGTATTTT

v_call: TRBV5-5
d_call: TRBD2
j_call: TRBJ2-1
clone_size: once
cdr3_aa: CASSSTSDPYNEQFF
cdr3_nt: TGTGCCAGCAGCTCTACTAGCGATCCCTACAATGAGCAGTTCTTC

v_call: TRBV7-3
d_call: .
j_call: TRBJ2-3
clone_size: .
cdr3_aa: CASSMGPTSDTQYF
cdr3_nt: TGTGCCAGCAGCATGGGACCTACGTCAGATACGCAGTATTTT

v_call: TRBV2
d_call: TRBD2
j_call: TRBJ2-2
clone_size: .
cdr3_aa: CASSPRASGTGELFF
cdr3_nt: TGTGCCAGCAGTCCCCGGGCTAGCGGGACCGGGGAGCTGTTTTTT

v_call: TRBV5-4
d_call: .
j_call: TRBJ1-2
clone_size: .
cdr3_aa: CASSLFQRHGYTF
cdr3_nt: TGTGCCAGCAGCTTGTTCCAGCGCCACGGCTACACCTTC

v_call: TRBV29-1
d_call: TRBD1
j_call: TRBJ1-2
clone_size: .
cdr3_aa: CSVQDRGSGYTF
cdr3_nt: TGCAGCGTTCAAGACAGGGGAAGTGGCTACACCTTC

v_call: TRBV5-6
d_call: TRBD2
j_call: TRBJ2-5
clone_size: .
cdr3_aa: CASSLSLAGQETQYF
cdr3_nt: TGTGCCAGCAGCTTGTCCCTAGCGGGGCAAGAGACCCAGTACTTC

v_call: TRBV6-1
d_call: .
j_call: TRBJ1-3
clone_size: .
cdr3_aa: CASRRSGNTIYF
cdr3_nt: TGTGCCAGCCGACGGAGCGGAAACACCATATATTTT

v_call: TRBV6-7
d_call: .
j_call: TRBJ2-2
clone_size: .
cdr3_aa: CAILHPGPGTGELFF
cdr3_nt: TGTGCCATTCTCCACCCGGGGCCGGGCACCGGGGAGCTGTTTTTT

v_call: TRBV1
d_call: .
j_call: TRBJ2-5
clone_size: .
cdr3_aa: CTSSQEIPGTSGGEQETQYF
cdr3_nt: TGCACCAGCAGCCAAGAAATTCCGGGGACTAGCGGGGGTGAACAAGAGACCCAGTACTTC

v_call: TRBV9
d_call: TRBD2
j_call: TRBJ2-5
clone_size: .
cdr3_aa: CASSVAGGGETQYF
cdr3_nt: TGTGCCAGCAGCGTAGCGGGAGGGGGAGAGACCCAGTACTTC

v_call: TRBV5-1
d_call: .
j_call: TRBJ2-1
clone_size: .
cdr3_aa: CASSWQGPLGDNEQFF
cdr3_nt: TGCGCCAGCAGCTGGCAGGGACCGCTCGGGGACAATGAGCAGTTCTTC

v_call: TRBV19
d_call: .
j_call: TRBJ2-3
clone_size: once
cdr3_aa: CASSTPGRGTDTQYF
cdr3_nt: TGTGCCAGTAGTACACCGGGACGCGGCACAGATACGCAGTATTTT

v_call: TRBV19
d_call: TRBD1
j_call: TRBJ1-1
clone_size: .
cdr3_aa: CASSMGRGWTEAFF
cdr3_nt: TGTGCCAGTAGTATGGGCAGGGGGTGGACTGAAGCTTTCTTT

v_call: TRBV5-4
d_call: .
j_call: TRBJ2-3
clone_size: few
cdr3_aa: CASSLELGQGTQYF
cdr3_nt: TGTGCCAGCAGCTTGGAACTAGGCCAGGGTACGCAGTATTTT

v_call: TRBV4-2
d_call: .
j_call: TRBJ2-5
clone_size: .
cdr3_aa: CASSNGRTDWGETQYF
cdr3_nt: TGTGCCAGCAGCAATGGACGGACCGATTGGGGAGAGACCCAGTACTTC

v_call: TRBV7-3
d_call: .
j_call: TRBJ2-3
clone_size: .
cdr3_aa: CASSKNRAADTQYF
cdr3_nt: TGTGCCAGCAGCAAAAACAGGGCTGCAGATACGCAGTATTTT

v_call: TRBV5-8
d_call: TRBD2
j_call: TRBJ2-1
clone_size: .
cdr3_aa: CASSFMTSILNNEQFF
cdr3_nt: TGTGCCAGCAGCTTTATGACTAGCATTCTGAACAATGAGCAGTTCTTC